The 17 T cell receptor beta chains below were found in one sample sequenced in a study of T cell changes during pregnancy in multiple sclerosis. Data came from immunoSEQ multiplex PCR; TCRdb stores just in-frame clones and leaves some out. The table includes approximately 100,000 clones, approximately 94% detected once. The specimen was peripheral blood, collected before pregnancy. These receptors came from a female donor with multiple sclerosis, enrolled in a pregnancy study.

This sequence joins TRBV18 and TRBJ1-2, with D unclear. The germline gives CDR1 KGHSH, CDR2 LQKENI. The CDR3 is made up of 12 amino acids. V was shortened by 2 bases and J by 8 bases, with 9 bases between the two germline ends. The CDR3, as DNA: TGTGCCAGCTCACCAGGGGAGCTCGGCTACACCTTC. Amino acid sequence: CASSPGELGYTF.

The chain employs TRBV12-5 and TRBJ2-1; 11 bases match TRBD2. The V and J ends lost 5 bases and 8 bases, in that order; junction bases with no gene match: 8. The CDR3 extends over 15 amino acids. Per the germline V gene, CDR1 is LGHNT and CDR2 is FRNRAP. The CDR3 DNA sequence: TGTGCTAGTGGTCCTACTAGCGGGAGTCAGGATGAGCAGTTCTTC. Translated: CASGPTSGSQDEQFF.

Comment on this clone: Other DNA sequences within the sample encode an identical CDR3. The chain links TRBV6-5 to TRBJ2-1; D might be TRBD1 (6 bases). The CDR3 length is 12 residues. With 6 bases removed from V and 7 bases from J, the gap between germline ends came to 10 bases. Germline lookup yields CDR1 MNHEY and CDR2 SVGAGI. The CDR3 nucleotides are TGTGCCAGCAGCTTACAGGGAAATGAGCAGTTCTTC. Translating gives CASSLQGNEQFF.

Here the CDR3 DNA reads TGCGCCAGCAGCTCGAACACAGGGTCCGGAGAGACCCAGTACTTC. It codes for CASSSNTGSGETQYF. The chain employs TRBV5-1 and TRBJ2-5; perhaps TRBD1 as D (6 bases). Germline CDR1 and CDR2: SGHRS and YFSETQ. The CDR3 consists of 15 residues. Trimming shortened V by 3 bases and J by 4 bases, and 16 bases separated the two germline ends.

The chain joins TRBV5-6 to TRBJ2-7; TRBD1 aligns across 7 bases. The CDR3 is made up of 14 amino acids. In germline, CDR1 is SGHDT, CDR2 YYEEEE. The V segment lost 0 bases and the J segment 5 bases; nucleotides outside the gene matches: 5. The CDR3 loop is CASSLDTGVNEQYF. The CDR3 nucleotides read TGTGCCAGCAGCTTGGATACAGGGGTCAACGAGCAGTACTTC.

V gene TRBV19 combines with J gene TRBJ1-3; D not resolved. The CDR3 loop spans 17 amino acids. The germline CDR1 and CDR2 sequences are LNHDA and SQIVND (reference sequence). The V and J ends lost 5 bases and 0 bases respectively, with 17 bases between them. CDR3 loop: CASSSHLTASSGNTIYF. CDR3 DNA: TGTGCCAGTAGTTCCCATTTGACTGCTAGCTCTGGAAACACCATATATTTT. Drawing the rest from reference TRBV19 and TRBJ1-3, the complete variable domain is DGGITQSPKYLFRKEGQNVTLSCEQNLNHDAMYWYRQDPGQGLRLIYYSQIVNDFQKGDIAEGYSVSREKKESFPLTVTSAQKNPTAFYLCASSSHLTASSGNTIYFGEGSWLTVV.

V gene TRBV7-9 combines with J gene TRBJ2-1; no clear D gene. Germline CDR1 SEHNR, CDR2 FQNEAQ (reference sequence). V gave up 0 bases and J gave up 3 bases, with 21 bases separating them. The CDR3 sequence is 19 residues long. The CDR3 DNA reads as TGTGCCAGCAGCTTAGCCTCGCTTGCGCCGATGTTGTACTACAATGAGCAGTTCTTC. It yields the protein CASSLASLAPMLYYNEQFF.

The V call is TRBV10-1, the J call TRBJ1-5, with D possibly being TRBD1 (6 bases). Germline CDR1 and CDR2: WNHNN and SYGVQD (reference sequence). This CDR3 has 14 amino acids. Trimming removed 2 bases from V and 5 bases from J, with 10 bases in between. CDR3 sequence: CASSEGGRDQPQHF. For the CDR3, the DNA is TGCGCCAGCAGTGAGGGGGGCAGGGATCAGCCCCAGCATTTT.

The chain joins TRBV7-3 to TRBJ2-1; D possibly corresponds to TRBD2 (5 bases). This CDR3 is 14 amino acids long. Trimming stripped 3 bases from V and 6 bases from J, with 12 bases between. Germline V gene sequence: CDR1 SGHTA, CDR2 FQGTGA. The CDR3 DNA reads TGTGCCAGCAGCTTTGAGGGATTGGGCAATGAGCAGTTCTTC. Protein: CASSFEGLGNEQFF.

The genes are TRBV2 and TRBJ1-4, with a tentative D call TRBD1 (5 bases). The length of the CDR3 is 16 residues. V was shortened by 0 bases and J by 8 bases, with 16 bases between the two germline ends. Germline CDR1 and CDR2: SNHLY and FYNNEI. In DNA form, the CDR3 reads TGTGCCAGCAGTGAAGCGCTGCAGGGAGGGGAAGAAAAACTGTTTTTT. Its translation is CASSEALQGGEEKLFF.

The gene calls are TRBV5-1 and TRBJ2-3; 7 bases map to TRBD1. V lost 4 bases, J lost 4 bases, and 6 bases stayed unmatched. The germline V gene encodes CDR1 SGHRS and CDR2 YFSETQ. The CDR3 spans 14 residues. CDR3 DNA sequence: TGCGCCAGCAGCCCCCGACAGGGCGCAGATACGCAGTATTTT. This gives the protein CASSPRQGADTQYF.

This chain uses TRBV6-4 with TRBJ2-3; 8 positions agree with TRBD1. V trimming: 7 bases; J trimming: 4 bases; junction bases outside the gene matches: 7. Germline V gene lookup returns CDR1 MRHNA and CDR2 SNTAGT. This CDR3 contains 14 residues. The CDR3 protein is CASKTGEEADTQYF. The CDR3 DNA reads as TGTGCCAGCAAGACAGGGGAGGAGGCAGATACGCAGTATTTT.

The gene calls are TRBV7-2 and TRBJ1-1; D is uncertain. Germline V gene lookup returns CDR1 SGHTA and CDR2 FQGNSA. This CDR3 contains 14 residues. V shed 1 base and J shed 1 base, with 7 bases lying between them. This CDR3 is CASSLGPRNTEAFF. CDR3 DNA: TGTGCCAGCAGCTTAGGTCCCAGGAACACTGAAGCTTTCTTT.

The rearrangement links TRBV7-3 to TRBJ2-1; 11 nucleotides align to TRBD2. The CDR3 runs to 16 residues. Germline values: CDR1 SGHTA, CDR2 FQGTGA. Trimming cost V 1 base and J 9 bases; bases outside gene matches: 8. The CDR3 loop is CASSLRLAGLNSEQFF. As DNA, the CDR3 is TGTGCCAGCAGCTTAAGACTAGCGGGACTAAACAGTGAGCAGTTCTTC.

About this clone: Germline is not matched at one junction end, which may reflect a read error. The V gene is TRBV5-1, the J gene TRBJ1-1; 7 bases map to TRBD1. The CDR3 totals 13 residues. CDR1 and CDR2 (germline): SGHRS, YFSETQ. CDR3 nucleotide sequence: TGCGCCAGCAGCTTATACAGGGGTTCTGAGGCTTTCTTT. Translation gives CASSLYRGSEAFF. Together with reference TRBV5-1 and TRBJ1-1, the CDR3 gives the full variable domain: KAGVTQTPRYLIKTRGQQVTLSCSPISGHRSVSWYQQTPGQGLQFLFEYFSETQRNKGNFPGRFSGRQFSNSRSEMNVSTLELGDSALYLCASSLYRGSEAFFGQGTRLTVV.

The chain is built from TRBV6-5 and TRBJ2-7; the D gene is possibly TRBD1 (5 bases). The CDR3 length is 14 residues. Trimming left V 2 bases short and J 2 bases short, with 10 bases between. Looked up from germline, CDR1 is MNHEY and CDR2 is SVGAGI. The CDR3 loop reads CASSYKGRAYEQYF. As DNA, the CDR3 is TGTGCCAGCAGTTACAAGGGGCGAGCCTACGAGCAGTACTTC.

The CDR3 DNA follows: TGCGCCAGCAGCTTGAGGGGACACCTTAGCACAGATACGCAGTATTTT. Its translation: CASSLRGHLSTDTQYF. The chain combines TRBV5-1 with TRBJ2-3, with D maybe TRBD1 (6 bases). The germline V gene encodes CDR1 SGHRS and CDR2 YFSETQ. This CDR3 spans 16 amino acids. Between the trimmed V and J ends, which lost 1 base and 0 bases, there was a span of 12 bases.